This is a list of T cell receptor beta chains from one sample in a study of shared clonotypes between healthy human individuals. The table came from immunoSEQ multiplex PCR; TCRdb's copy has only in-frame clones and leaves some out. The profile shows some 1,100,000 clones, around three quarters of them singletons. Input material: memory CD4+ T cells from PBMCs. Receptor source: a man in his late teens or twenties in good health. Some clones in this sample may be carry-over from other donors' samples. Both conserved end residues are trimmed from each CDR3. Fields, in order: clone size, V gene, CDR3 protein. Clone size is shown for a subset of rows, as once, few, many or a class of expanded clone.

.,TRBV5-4,ASNFWSTGPSGANVLT
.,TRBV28,ASSLRPDLRTEAF
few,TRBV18,ASSPRHGLTEAF
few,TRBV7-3,ASSLQPQGASTGELF
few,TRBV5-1,ASSNGLAGDEQF
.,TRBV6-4,ASSRQNDTMNTEAF
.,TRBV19,ASSRDSHSNQPQH
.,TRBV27,ASSSQTSGMDPTQY
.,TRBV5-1,ASSLEWIGRELF
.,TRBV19,ASKAYIGTGGNTGELF
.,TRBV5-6,ASTSRDRTLYEQY
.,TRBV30,AWSVSRYYEQY
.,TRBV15,ATTRGGANVLT
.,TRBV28,ASTPWGQTGELF
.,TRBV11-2,ASSTGGLQETQY
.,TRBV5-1,ASSPREGLQNEKLF
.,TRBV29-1,SVGPGLAGDNEQF
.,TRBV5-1,ASSLEGLAGWDEQF
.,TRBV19,ASSINRRGGQPQH
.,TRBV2,ASSLASGSQTQY
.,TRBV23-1,ANGGGAGYEQY
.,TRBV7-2,ASSLEGGPVYQPQH
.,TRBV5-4,ASSPVYWQADRGAF
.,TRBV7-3,ASRPLAGETQY
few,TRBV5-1,ASCPFGGGDEQY
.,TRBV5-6,ASSGGRSFAYGYT
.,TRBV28,AVTGTSNQPQH
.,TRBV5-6,ASSLDAGREQY
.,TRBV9,ASSVEADPYEQY
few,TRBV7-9,ASSAPGQGGTEAF
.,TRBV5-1,ASSFLGQAYEQY
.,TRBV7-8,ASSSTGPTEAF
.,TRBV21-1,ASSKGSSGREETQY
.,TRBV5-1,ASSLDRVETQY
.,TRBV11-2,ASSWGRTGGTEAF
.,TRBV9,ASSRTESSYNEQF
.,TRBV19,ASSTTDRDSYEQY
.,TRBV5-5,ASRRGGNYGYT
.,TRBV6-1,ASSPTGRGETQY
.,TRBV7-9,ASSFVMYGQPEQY
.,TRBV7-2,ASSLTRDRDTQY
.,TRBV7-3,ASSPGTSGSNEQF
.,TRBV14,ASRPSSGNTIY
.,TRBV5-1,ASSFGLAGLAIQY
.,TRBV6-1,ASSVQGAGNTEAF
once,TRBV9,ASSVAAGGEAF
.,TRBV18,ASSRGTPWRGGYT
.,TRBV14,ASSQGILAAANTGELF
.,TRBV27,ASSLGRTTDTQY
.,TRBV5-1,ASSLSGGTGELF
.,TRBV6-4,ASRRSTSANEQF
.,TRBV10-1,ASSSSRTGSYEQY
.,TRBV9,ASSAGTGGGGSEKLF
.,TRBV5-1,ASSLVGSGQETQY
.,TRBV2,ASSEPGRYEQY
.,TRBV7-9,ASSLSTGHQGPQH
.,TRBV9,ASSSGHRQPQH
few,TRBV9,ASSVGQGDAEAF